These 12 T cell receptor beta chains were all obtained from the same sample, sequenced in a study of blood T cell repertoires in COVID-19. The method was immunoSEQ multiplex PCR; TCRdb's version includes in-frame clones alone and lacks a portion of them. The data show about 300,000 clones, 90% seen once. Source material: PBMCs or T cells enriched from blood (not recorded which). These TCRs come from a woman aged 18-29 years with acute COVID-19.

This chain links TRBV15 with TRBJ2-3; a possible D gene is TRBD2 (5 bases). This CDR3 comprises 13 residues. Germline values: CDR1 LNHNV, CDR2 YYDKDF (reference sequence). Trimming shortened V by 8 bases and J by 5 bases, and 14 bases separated the two germline ends. The CDR3 spells CATGGRGRDTQYF. In DNA form, the CDR3 reads TGTGCCACCGGAGGACGCGGGCGAGATACGCAGTATTTT.

V gene TRBV2 combines with J gene TRBJ1-5, with D unresolved. This CDR3 spans 14 amino acids. Germline V gives CDR1 SNHLY, CDR2 FYNNEI. V lost 3 bases, J lost 3 bases, and 9 bases lay in between. This chain's CDR3 is CASSEREVNQPQHF. The CDR3 nucleotides are TGTGCCAGCAGTGAGCGAGAAGTCAATCAGCCCCAGCATTTT.

The J gene is TRBJ2-7, the V gene TRBV6-5; D might be TRBD2 (6 bases). The CDR3 is 15 amino acids. CDR1 MNHEY and CDR2 SVGAGI come from the germline V gene. Trimming took 7 bases from V and 2 from J, leaving 18 bases between them. CDR3 in amino acids: CASTPRGDGPYEQYF. The CDR3 DNA reads TGTGCCAGCACCCCACGCGGGGACGGCCCCTACGAGCAGTACTTC.

This sequence joins TRBV27 and TRBJ2-1; 10 bases agree with TRBD1. Germline values: CDR1 MNHEY, CDR2 SMNVEV (reference sequence). The V segment lost 3 bases and the J segment 4 bases; nucleotides outside the gene matches: 3. This CDR3 is 15 amino acids long. The CDR3 sequence is CASSFGTGVYNEQFF. The CDR3 nucleotides read TGTGCCAGCAGTTTCGGGACAGGGGTTTACAATGAGCAGTTCTTC.

J is TRBJ2-1 and V is TRBV4-2, with 13 bases identical to TRBD2. The V segment lost 0 bases and the J segment 8 bases; nucleotides outside the gene matches: 7. This CDR3 spans 17 amino acids. Germline CDR1 LGHNA, CDR2 YNFKEQ. CDR3 nucleotides: TGTGCCAGCAGCCAAGACTTAACTAGCGGGAGGGCGGATGAGCAGTTCTTC. It yields the protein CASSQDLTSGRADEQFF.

As to this clone: This sample also contains other DNA sequences that code for the same CDR3. This chain joins TRBV27 and TRBJ1-2; 7 bases match TRBD1. The CDR3 totals 14 residues. CDR1 is MNHEY and CDR2 is SMNVEV in the germline V gene (reference sequence). Losses at the gene ends were 6 bases for V and 4 bases for J; bases not matched to a gene: 8. CDR3 DNA sequence: TGTGCCAGCAGACTTAGGACAGGAGGCTATGGCTACACCTTC. Amino acid sequence: CASRLRTGGYGYTF.

The DNA for the CDR3 is TGTGCCAGCAGTTCACAAGATACAGGGAACACTGAAGCTTTCTTT. Protein product: CASSSQDTGNTEAFF. The chain has TRBV28 and TRBJ1-1, with a weak D call TRBD1 (5 bases). Germline V gene data show CDR1 as MDHEN and CDR2 as SYDVKM. The CDR3 contains 15 residues. The V and J ends lost 4 bases and 1 base respectively, with 13 bases between them. Looking up the rest from reference TRBV28 and TRBJ1-1 gives the full variable domain: DVKVTQSSRYLVKRTGEKVFLECVQDMDHENMFWYRQDPGLGLRLIYFSYDVKMKEKGDIPEGYSVSREKKERFSLILESASTNQTSMYLCASSSQDTGNTEAFFGQGTRLTVV.

This clone was counted a few times. The rearrangement joins TRBV18 to TRBJ2-1, with 14 bases lining up with TRBD2. The length of the CDR3 is 16 residues. CDR1 is KGHSH, CDR2 LQKENI, per germline. V was clipped by 4 bases and J by 8 bases; unmatched bases: 7. The CDR3 DNA is TGTGCCAGCTCACGAGCCGGGACTAGCGGGAGCTATGAGCAGTTCTTC. This translates into CASSRAGTSGSYEQFF.

The V call is TRBV12-5, the J call TRBJ1-1, with 8 nucleotides matching TRBD1. The germline CDR1 and CDR2 sequences are LGHNT and FRNRAP. CDR3 size: 13 residues. With V trimmed by 6 bases and J by 5 bases, 5 bases remained unmatched. The CDR3 here is CASGYRGGTEAFF. Written as DNA, the CDR3 is TGTGCTAGTGGCTACAGGGGGGGGACTGAAGCTTTCTTT.

The chain carries TRBV6-6 and TRBJ2-7; 14 positions agree with TRBD2. This CDR3 region has 17 residues. The trim removed 5 bases at V and 6 bases at J, leaving 12 bases unmatched. Germline CDR1 is MNHNY and CDR2 is SVGAGI (reference sequence). CDR3 amino acids: CASSRLGTSGSRSEQYF. CDR3 sequence (DNA): TGTGCCAGCAGTCGACTAGGGACTAGCGGGAGTCGGAGCGAGCAGTACTTC.

This rearrangement joins TRBV14 to TRBJ2-2; TRBD1 agrees at 7 bases. The CDR3 is 16 amino acids. Germline values: CDR1 SGHDN, CDR2 FVKESK. V was clipped by 3 bases and J by 4 bases; unmatched bases: 8. CDR3 in DNA: TGTGCCAGCAGCCACCTATCAGGGGGTCGCACCGGGGAGCTGTTTTTT. This sequence encodes CASSHLSGGRTGELFF.

The gene calls are TRBV5-8 and TRBJ2-2, with 8 bases identical to TRBD1. This CDR3 contains 16 residues. Per germline, CDR1 SGHTS and CDR2 YDEGEE. V trimming: 0 bases; J trimming: 6 bases; junction bases outside the gene matches: 7. For the CDR3, the DNA is TGTGCCAGCAGCTTGGGACAGGGGATACTTGCCGGGGAGCTGTTTTTT. It translates to CASSLGQGILAGELFF.